These T cell receptor beta chains were read from a single sample in a study of T cell responses to AZD1222 COVID-19 vaccine. The data were produced by immunoSEQ multiplex PCR, yet TCRdb's version contains in-frame clones alone and is incomplete. The sample lists more than 150,000 clones; around nine tenths were seen once. Sample: peripheral blood, taken on day 0 of AZD1222 vaccination. The receptors come from an adult in good health. CDR3s include the opening cysteine and the closing phenylalanine or tryptophan. The order of the fields is V gene, D gene, J gene, clone size, CDR3 DNA, CDR3 protein. The D gene is left open where the match is weak. Size values are once, few and many counts, or a class for expanded clones, and some rows have none.

TRBV7-2	.	TRBJ1-1	once	TGTGCCAGCAGCCCACCTCGAGGAAGGAATACTGAAGCTTTCTTT	CASSPPRGRNTEAFF
TRBV5-5	.	TRBJ1-1	.	TGTGCCAGCACCCTAGACCGAACCTCTGAAGCTTTCTTT	CASTLDRTSEAFF
TRBV4-3	.	TRBJ2-7	.	TGCGCCAGCAGCCCCCGTAGGGACTACGAGCAGTACTTC	CASSPRRDYEQYF
TRBV21-1	.	TRBJ2-4	.	TGTGCCAGCAGCAAAGAGGGCAGCGAAACCCTAGCCAAAAACATTCAGTACTTC	CASSKEGSETLAKNIQYF
TRBV19	TRBD2	TRBJ2-1	.	TGTGCCAGTAGTATGTATCTCGGGGGGACTAGCGGGAGGCATGAGCAGTTCTTC	CASSMYLGGTSGRHEQFF
TRBV7-2	.	TRBJ2-7	few	TGTGCCAGCAGCTCTAATATCAGGGTAAGCTCCTACGAGCAGTACTTC	CASSSNIRVSSYEQYF
TRBV11-3	.	TRBJ2-5	.	TGTGCCAGCAGCTTAGGACTAGGAGAGACCCAGTACTTC	CASSLGLGETQYF
TRBV15	.	TRBJ2-7	.	TGTGCCACCAGCAGAGAGTACAATAGGGAGCAGTACTTC	CATSREYNREQYF
TRBV28	.	TRBJ1-3	.	TGTGCCGCAGGAAGGAGAGGTAACACCATATATTTT	CAAGRRGNTIYF
TRBV4-2	.	TRBJ1-4	.	TGTGCCAGCAGCCAAGAATGGAGGGGCTCCGGTGAAAAACTGTTTTTT	CASSQEWRGSGEKLFF
TRBV27	.	TRBJ1-1	.	TGTGCCAGCAGGAGAGGGAACACTGAAGCTTTCTTT	CASRRGNTEAFF
TRBV30	TRBD1	TRBJ1-4	.	TGTGCCTGGAGCCCATCGGGACAGCGTGAAAAACTGTTTTTT	CAWSPSGQREKLFF
TRBV3-1/TRBV3-2	TRBD1	TRBJ1-5	.	TGTGCCAGCAGCCAAGAGGGGACAGGCTATCAGCCCCAGCATTTT	CASSQEGTGYQPQHF
TRBV27	.	TRBJ2-1	.	TGTGCCAGCAGTTTATCAGTTAGGAATGAGCAGTTCTTC	CASSLSVRNEQFF
TRBV11-2	.	TRBJ2-7	.	TGTGCCAGCAGCCTATGGGACGGGTCCTACGAGCAGTACTTC	CASSLWDGSYEQYF
TRBV6-5	TRBD1	TRBJ1-4	.	TGTGCCAGCCCCCCAGACAGGGGGACAAACGAAAAACTGTTTTTT	CASPPDRGTNEKLFF